Detailed here is one TCR beta chain. J lost 8 bases, V lost 5 bases, and 11 bases had no gene match. Germline V CDR1 and CDR2: GTSNPN, SVGIG (reference sequence). The CDR3 covers 14 residues. This specimen belongs to a study of blood T cell repertoires in COVID-19. Looking at the study overall: Donors in the United States, Italy and Spain gave samples during acute or convalescent COVID-19. T cells, B-cell-depleted T cells, or PBMCs supplied cDNA or gDNA.

As processed by the authors: It was from reference gene primer amplification that nucleated cell counts were estimated. Assay used: immunoSEQ multiplex PCR; TCRdb lists only in-frame clones, some missing. The V and J calls and clone size are taken from that table; D and trimming were inferred from the DNA. There are about 200,000 clones in the sample; 85% to 90% occur only once, and 5.5% to 8% lies in the top ten. The chain is built from TRBV30 and TRBJ1-4; 7 bases are a match to TRBD1. Sequencing was done on a sample of peripheral blood. This clonotype was obtained from a man aged 55 to 70 who had recovered from COVID-19. CDR3 nucleotide sequence: TGTGCCTGGGATACCCAACAGGGGTCCGAAAAACTGTTTTTT. This gives the protein CAWDTQQGSEKLFF. The full variable domain, with the rest looked up from reference TRBV30 and TRBJ1-4, is SQTIHQWPATLVQPVGSPLSLECTVEGTSNPNLYWYRQAAGRGLQLLFYSVGIGQISSEVPQNLSASRPQDRQFILSSKKLLLSDSGFYLCAWDTQQGSEKLFFGSGTQLSVL.